This entry is about one T cell receptor beta chain. This clonotype has just a few counts. There is no known antigen for this receptor. Nothing much larger sits one base from this clone, and base qualities are not available. The entry originates in a study of CD8 T cells in ankylosing spondylitis (dated by TCRdb to about 2017). Looking at the study overall: T cell receptor beta repertoires were profiled in healthy donors and ankylosing spondylitis patients so that disease-linked TCR variants could be found. Peripheral blood was sampled, and synovial fluid was also collected from ankylosing spondylitis patients. The full study cohort was made up of 25 ankylosing spondylitis patients and 108 healthy donors. On the study overall, not on this receptor specifically: In peripheral blood, the disease-linked clones were found at relatively low frequencies and had a CD8+ phenotype. Some of the motif variants had been reported before in the synovial fluid and blood of reactive arthritis patients, a finding that suggests common disease-initiation mechanisms. The disease-linked clones were reported to be significantly enriched in matched synovial fluid samples from ankylosing spondylitis patients. A TCR beta motif made up of eight highly homologous amino acid variants appeared to be characteristic of blood from ankylosing spondylitis patients.

Sequenced using an Illumina HiSeq 2500. Quantitative 5'-RACE with molecular barcodes was used to prepare TCR beta libraries. From the authors' description of their analysis: To identify disease-linked TCR variants, a new computational method was used, one built on a probabilistic model of VDJ rearrangement. The raw public data were reprocessed by TCRdb itself: fastp quality trimming at Q25, MiXCR clonotype calling, in-frame beta chains only. Each record represents a unique CDR3 protein, reported with the most common genes and DNA among its rows. TCRdb, not the original authors, processed these V and J calls. In this sample the table shows some 400,000 distinct CDR3 sequences, 20% to 25% of which occur a single time. Of the sample, roughly 16% falls within the top ten clones. In the germline V gene (reference sequence), CDR1 corresponds to DFQATT and CDR2 to SNEGSKA. The CDR3, cysteine through phenylalanine, is 15 amino acids long. The CDR3 DNA has 45 bases and is translated from base 1. V is trimmed back by 3 bases and J by 4 bases, and the junction contains 7 bases that no gene match accounts for.

Rearrangement joined TRBV20-1 to TRBJ1-5, and 9 junction bases match TRBD1. The material sequenced was blood, either unsorted or a sorted T cell fraction (not recorded which). The receptor was derived from a male donor with ankylosing spondylitis. At the DNA level, the sequence is TGCAGTGCTAGGTCCGGGACAGGGATAAATCAGCCCCAGCATTTT. Translated, it reads CSARSGTGINQPQHF.